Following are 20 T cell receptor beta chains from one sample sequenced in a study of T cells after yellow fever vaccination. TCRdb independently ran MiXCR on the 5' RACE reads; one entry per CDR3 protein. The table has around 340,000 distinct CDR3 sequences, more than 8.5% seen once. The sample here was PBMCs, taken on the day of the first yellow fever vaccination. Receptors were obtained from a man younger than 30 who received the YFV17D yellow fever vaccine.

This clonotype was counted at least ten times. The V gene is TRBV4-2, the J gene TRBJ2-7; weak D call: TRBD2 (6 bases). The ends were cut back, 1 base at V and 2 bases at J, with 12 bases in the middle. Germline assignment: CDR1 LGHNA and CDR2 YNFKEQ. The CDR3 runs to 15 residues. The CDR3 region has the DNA TGTGCCAGCAGCCAAGCTCCTAGCGACACCTACGAGCAGTACTTC. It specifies CASSQAPSDTYEQYF.

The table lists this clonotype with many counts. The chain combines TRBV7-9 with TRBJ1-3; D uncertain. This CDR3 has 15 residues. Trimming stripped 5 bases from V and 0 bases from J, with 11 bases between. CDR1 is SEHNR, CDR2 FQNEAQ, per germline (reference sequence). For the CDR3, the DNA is TGTGCCAGCAGCCGTCACATCCCCTCTGGAAACACCATATATTTT. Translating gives CASSRHIPSGNTIYF.

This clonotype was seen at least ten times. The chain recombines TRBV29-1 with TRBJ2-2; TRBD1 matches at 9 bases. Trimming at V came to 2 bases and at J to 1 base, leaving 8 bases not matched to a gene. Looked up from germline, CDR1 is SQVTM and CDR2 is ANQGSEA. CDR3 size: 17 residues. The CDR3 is CSVERLGGQGNTGELFF. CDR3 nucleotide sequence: TGCAGCGTTGAAAGATTGGGGGGACAGGGGAACACCGGGGAGCTGTTTTTT.

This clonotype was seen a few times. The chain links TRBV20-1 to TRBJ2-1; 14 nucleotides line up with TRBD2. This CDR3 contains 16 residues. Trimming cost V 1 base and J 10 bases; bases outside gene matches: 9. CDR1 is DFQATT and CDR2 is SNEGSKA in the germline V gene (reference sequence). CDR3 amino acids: CSARGGTSGGWGEQFF. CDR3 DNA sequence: TGCAGTGCTAGAGGAGGGACTAGCGGGGGCTGGGGCGAGCAGTTCTTC.

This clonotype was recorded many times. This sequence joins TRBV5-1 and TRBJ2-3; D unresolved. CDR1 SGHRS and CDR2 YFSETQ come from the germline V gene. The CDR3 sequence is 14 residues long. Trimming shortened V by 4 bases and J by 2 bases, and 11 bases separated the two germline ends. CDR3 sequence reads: CASSLLGTTDTQYF. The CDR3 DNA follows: TGCGCCAGCAGCCTGCTAGGCACCACAGATACGCAGTATTTT.

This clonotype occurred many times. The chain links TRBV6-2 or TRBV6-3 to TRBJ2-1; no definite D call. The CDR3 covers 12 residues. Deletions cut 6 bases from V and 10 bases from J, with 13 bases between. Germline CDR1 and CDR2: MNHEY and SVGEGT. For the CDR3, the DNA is TGTGCCAGCAGACCACCCTCAGGAGAGCAGTTCTTC. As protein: CASRPPSGEQFF.

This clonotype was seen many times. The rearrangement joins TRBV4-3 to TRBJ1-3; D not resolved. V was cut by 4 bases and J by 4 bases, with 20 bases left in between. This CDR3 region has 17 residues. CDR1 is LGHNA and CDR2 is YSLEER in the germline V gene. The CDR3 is CASSPEVSASSGNTIYF. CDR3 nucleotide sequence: TGCGCCAGCAGCCCCGAGGTCTCGGCTTCCTCCGGAAACACCATATATTTT.

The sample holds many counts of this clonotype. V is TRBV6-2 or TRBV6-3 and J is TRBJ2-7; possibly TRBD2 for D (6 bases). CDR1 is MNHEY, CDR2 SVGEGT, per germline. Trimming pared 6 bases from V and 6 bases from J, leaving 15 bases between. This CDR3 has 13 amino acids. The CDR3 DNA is TGTGCCAGCAGCCTCGGAGGGGCCGTCGAGCAGTACGTC. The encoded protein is CASSLGGAVEQYV.

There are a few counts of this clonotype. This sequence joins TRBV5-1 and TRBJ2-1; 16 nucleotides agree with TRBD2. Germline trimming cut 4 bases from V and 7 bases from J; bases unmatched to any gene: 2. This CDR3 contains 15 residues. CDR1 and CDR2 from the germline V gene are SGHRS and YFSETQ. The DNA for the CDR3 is TGCGCCAGCAGCCGGGGACTAGCGGGGGGGAATGAGCAGTTCTTC. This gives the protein CASSRGLAGGNEQFF.

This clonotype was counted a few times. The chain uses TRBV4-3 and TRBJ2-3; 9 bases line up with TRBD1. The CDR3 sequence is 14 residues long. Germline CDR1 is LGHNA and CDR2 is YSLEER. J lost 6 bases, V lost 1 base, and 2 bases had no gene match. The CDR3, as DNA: TGCGCCAGCAGCCAAGGACAGGGGGGCGATACGCAGTATTTT. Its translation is CASSQGQGGDTQYF.

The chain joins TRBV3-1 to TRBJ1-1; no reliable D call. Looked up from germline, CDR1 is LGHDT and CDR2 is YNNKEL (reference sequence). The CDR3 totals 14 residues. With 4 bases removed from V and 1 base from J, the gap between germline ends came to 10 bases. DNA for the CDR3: TGTGCCAGCAGCCTCTTTGACCAGAACACTGAAGCTTTCTTT. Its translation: CASSLFDQNTEAFF.

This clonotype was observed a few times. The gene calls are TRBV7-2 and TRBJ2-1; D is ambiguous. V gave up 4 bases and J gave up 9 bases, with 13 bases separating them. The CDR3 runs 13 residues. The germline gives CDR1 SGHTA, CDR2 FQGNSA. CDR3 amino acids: CASSWGVEGEQFF. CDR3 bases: TGTGCCAGCAGCTGGGGTGTGGAAGGTGAGCAGTTCTTC. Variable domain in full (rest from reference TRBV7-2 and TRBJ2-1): GAGVSQSPSNKVTEKGKDVELRCDPISGHTALYWYRQSLGQGLEFLIYFQGNSAPDKSGLPSDRFSAERTGGSVSTLTIQRTQQEDSAVYLCASSWGVEGEQFFGPGTRLTVL.

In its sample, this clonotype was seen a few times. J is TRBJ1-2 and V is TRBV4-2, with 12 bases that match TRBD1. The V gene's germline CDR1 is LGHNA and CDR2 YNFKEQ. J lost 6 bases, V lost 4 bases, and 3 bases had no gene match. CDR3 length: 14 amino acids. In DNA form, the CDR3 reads TGTGCCAGCAGCCGTGGGACAGGGGGCAATGGCTACACCTTC. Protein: CASSRGTGGNGYTF.

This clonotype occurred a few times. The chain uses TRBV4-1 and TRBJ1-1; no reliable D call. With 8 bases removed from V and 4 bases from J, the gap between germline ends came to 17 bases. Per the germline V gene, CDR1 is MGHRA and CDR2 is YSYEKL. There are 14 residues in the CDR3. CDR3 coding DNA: TGCGCCAGCGGTCCGGGCCCAAGAACCACTGAAGCTTTCTTT. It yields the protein CASGPGPRTTEAFF.

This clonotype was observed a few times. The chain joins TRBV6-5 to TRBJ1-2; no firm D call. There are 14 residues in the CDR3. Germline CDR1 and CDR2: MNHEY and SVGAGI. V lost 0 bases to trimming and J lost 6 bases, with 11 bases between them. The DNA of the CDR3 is TGTGCCAGCAGTTACTCGAACAGTCATAATGGCTACACCTTC. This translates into CASSYSNSHNGYTF.

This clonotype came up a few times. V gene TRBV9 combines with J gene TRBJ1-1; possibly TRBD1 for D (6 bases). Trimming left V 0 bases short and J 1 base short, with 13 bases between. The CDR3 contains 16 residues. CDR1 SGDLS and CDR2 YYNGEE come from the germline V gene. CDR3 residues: CASSVAGGEGNTEAFF. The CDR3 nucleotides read TGTGCCAGCAGCGTAGCGGGGGGCGAGGGGAACACTGAAGCTTTCTTT.

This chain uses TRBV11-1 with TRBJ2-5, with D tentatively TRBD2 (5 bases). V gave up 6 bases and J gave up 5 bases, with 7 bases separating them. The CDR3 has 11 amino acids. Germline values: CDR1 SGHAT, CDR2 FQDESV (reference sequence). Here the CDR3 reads CASSPSETQYF. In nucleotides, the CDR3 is TGTGCCAGCAGTCCTAGCGAGACCCAGTACTTC.

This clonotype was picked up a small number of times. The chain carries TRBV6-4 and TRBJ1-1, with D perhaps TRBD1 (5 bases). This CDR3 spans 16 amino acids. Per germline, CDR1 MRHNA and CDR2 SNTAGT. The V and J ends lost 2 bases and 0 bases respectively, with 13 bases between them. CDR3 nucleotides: TGTGCCAGCAGTGACCCACTAGGGGATTTGAACACTGAAGCTTTCTTT. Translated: CASSDPLGDLNTEAFF.

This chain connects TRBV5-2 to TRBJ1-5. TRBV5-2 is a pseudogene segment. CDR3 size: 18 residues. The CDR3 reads CAMGPGLLCPTRHQPQHF. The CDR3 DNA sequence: TGTGCCATGGGCCCGGGGCTCCTCTGCCCCACCCGGCATCAGCCCCAGCATTTT.

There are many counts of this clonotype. CDR3 loop: CASALDRRNTGELFF. The CDR3 nucleotides read TGTGCTAGTGCCCTGGACAGGAGGAACACCGGGGAGCTGTTTTTT. This chain joins TRBV12-5 and TRBJ2-2, with 7 bases aligning to TRBD1. Per the germline V gene, CDR1 is LGHNT and CDR2 is FRNRAP. With V trimmed by 7 bases and J by 1 base, 6 bases remained unmatched. CDR3 length equals 15 residues.